This T cell receptor beta chain was captured in a study of cytomegalovirus exposure and HLA in healthy donors. Findings and limits, study-wide: Among the CMV-associated chains, three were confirmed in vitro as specific for CMV antigens.

Measured with immunoSEQ multiplex PCR; TCRdb has only the in-frame clones, and not every one. The sample holds about 150,000 clones, 86% seen once. For this clone: Its antigen is currently unknown.

The CDR3 extends over 14 amino acids. Germline lookup yields CDR1 SGHRS and CDR2 YFSETQ. The V gene end was trimmed by 4 bases and the J gene end by 7 bases; junction bases not matched to a gene: 10. The TCR was taken from a man younger than 30 in good health and CMV-seropositive. The chain recombines TRBV5-1 with TRBJ2-7; 8 nucleotides agree with TRBD1. Sequencing was carried out using PBMCs. The CDR3 loop is CASSPSTGAGEQYF. The CDR3 region has the DNA TGCGCCAGCAGCCCGTCGACAGGGGCGGGGGAGCAGTACTTC.